What follows are 30 T cell receptor beta chains derived from one specimen sequenced in a study of blood T cell repertoires in COVID-19. Here immunoSEQ multiplex PCR was the method, and the copy in TCRdb shows in-frame clones only, minus some. The table has roughly 250,000 clones, around 88% seen once. Input material: PBMCs or T cells enriched from blood (not recorded which). The receptors were sampled from a middle-aged woman with acute COVID-19.

Here the CDR3 DNA reads TGTGCCAGCAGCTTAGTTGGGACTAGCGGGAGGGACGGCGAGCAGTACTTC. Its protein is CASSLVGTSGRDGEQYF. V usage is TRBV7-2 and J usage is TRBJ2-7, with 16 positions matching TRBD2. CDR1 is SGHTA, CDR2 FQGNSA, per germline. The CDR3 sequence is 17 residues long. Trimming took 1 base from V and 6 from J; bases not matched to a gene: 6.

The chain recombines TRBV5-1 with TRBJ1-2; no definite D call. This CDR3 has 15 residues. The V gene's germline CDR1 is SGHRS and CDR2 YFSETQ. V lost 0 bases to trimming and J lost 1 base, with 10 bases between them. The CDR3 DNA reads as TGCGCCAGCAGCTTGGCTAAACTTAATAACTATGGCTACACCTTC. Encoded protein: CASSLAKLNNYGYTF.

This sequence joins TRBV30 and TRBJ1-2; 7 bases are shared with TRBD1. This CDR3 is 11 amino acids long. Germline V CDR1 and CDR2: GTSNPN, SVGIG (reference sequence). V dropped 7 bases and J dropped 7; count of bases not matched to a gene: 6. The CDR3 sequence is CALDRAAGYTF. The CDR3 DNA reads as TGTGCCTTAGACAGGGCCGCTGGCTACACCTTC.

The chain is built from TRBV7-2 and TRBJ2-1; 10 nucleotides match TRBD2. V was clipped by 6 bases and J by 5 bases; unmatched bases: 10. The CDR3 covers 16 residues. Germline values: CDR1 SGHTA, CDR2 FQGNSA. This CDR3 reads CASSPFGLAVNNEQFF. The CDR3 bases are TGTGCCAGCAGTCCTTTCGGACTAGCGGTGAACAATGAGCAGTTCTTC.

The V gene is TRBV5-6, the J gene TRBJ2-5, with D possibly matching TRBD1 (5 bases). V was pared by 4 bases and J by 5 bases, with 27 bases between. This CDR3 is built from 18 residues. CDR1 SGHDT and CDR2 YYEEEE come from the germline V gene. CDR3 region: CASSLGPPRAGRQETQYF. The CDR3 DNA sequence: TGTGCCAGCAGCCTAGGCCCCCCCCGGGCAGGGCGACAGGAGACCCAGTACTTC.

The CDR3 protein is CASSSGGPYEKLFF. As DNA, the CDR3 is TGTGCCAGCAGCTCAGGGGGGCCATATGAAAAACTGTTTTTT. V gene TRBV28 combines with J gene TRBJ1-4, with 7 bases aligning to TRBD1. The CDR3 covers 14 residues. V lost 6 bases, J lost 6 bases, and 7 bases stayed unmatched. Germline V lookup: CDR1 MDHEN, CDR2 SYDVKM.

In this sample, this clone turned up a few times. The CDR3 protein is CASSHNEQFF. In DNA, the CDR3 is TGTGCCAGCTCTCACAATGAGCAGTTCTTC. The chain joins TRBV28 to TRBJ2-1; D call uncertain. V lost 8 bases, J lost 5 bases, and 4 bases lay in between. The CDR3 is 10 amino acids. Germline-derived CDR1 and CDR2 are MDHEN and SYDVKM.

This clone was seen a few times. CDR3 region: CASCRGQGDSPLHF. The CDR3 DNA is TGTGCCAGCTGTCGGGGACAGGGCGATTCACCCCTCCACTTT. The chain joins TRBV9 to TRBJ1-6, with TRBD1 matching over 9 bases. Unmatched junction bases numbered 7, after V lost 7 bases and J lost 8 bases. The CDR3 has 14 amino acids. Germline V gives CDR1 SGDLS, CDR2 YYNGEE.

This rearrangement joins TRBV11-3 to TRBJ1-1; D might be TRBD1 (5 bases). Germline loops: CDR1 SGHNT, CDR2 YENEEA. The CDR3 extends over 14 amino acids. V was shortened by 0 bases and J by 3 bases, with 8 bases between the two germline ends. For the CDR3, the DNA is TGTGCCAGCAGCTTAGAAGGGGAGGACACTGAAGCTTTCTTT. Translated: CASSLEGEDTEAFF. The variable domain in full, completed from reference TRBV11-3 and TRBJ1-1, reads EAGVVQSPRYKIIEKKQPVAFWCNPISGHNTLYWYLQNLGQGPELLIRYENEEAVDDSQLPKDRFSAERLKGVDSTLKIQPAELGDSAVYLCASSLEGEDTEAFFGQGTRLTVV.

J is TRBJ2-5 and V is TRBV7-9, with D maybe TRBD2 (5 bases). Trimming left V 5 bases short and J 4 bases short, with 8 bases between. Per the germline V gene, CDR1 is SEHNR and CDR2 is FQNEAQ (reference sequence). The CDR3 covers 12 residues. The CDR3 bases are TGTGCCAGCAGCCCGGGATCAGAGACCCAGTACTTC. It yields the protein CASSPGSETQYF.

This chain links TRBV7-2 with TRBJ1-3; no clear D. Germline loops: CDR1 SGHTA, CDR2 FQGNSA. Trimming shortened V by 5 bases and J by 0 bases, and 11 bases separated the two germline ends. The CDR3 sequence is 15 residues long. CDR3 bases: TGTGCCAGCAGCGTCGGACTGAACTCTGGAAACACCATATATTTT. It translates to CASSVGLNSGNTIYF.

This chain connects TRBV4-1 to TRBJ1-1, with 11 bases lining up with TRBD1. Germline loops: CDR1 MGHRA, CDR2 YSYEKL. After removal of 5 bases from V and 4 bases from J, the junction contained 9 bases not matched to a gene. The CDR3 is 16 residues long. The DNA of the CDR3 is TGCGCCAGCAGCTCAGGACAGGGGGCTTGGGGCACTGAAGCTTTCTTT. Protein sequence: CASSSGQGAWGTEAFF.

This rearrangement joins TRBV19 to TRBJ1-1; 9 nucleotides line up with TRBD1. The J segment lost 7 bases and the V segment lost 3 bases, leaving 9 bases of the junction unmatched. Germline CDR1 and CDR2: LNHDA and SQIVND (reference sequence). The CDR3 covers 15 residues. The CDR3 sequence: CASSMIRGTGHEAFF. In DNA form, the CDR3 reads TGTGCCAGTAGTATGATTAGGGGGACAGGGCATGAAGCTTTCTTT.

This clone has a handful of counts. J is TRBJ2-1 and V is TRBV19; no reliable D call. This CDR3 spans 16 amino acids. Deletions cut 7 bases from V and 2 bases from J, with 18 bases between. CDR1 LNHDA and CDR2 SQIVND come from the germline V gene (reference sequence). The CDR3 sequence is CASTIGGYTTYNEQFF. CDR3 nucleotide sequence: TGTGCCAGTACCATAGGTGGGTACACTACCTACAATGAGCAGTTCTTC. Complete variable domain (other parts from reference TRBV19 and TRBJ2-1): DGGITQSPKYLFRKEGQNVTLSCEQNLNHDAMYWYRQDPGQGLRLIYYSQIVNDFQKGDIAEGYSVSREKKESFPLTVTSAQKNPTAFYLCASTIGGYTTYNEQFFGPGTRLTVL.

In nucleotides, the CDR3 is TGTGCCAGCAGTCTCCGGACAGGACCGTACACTGAAGCTTTCTTT. Translation: CASSLRTGPYTEAFF. The chain couples TRBV27 to TRBJ1-1; 7 nucleotides align to TRBD1. There are 15 residues in the CDR3. Germline assignment: CDR1 MNHEY and CDR2 SMNVEV (reference sequence). V lost 5 bases, J lost 3 bases, and 9 bases stayed unmatched.

The sample holds a few counts of this clone. The chain employs TRBV19 and TRBJ2-6; 7 bases agree with TRBD1. The CDR3 extends over 16 amino acids. V shed 1 base and J 2 bases; nucleotides not matched to a gene: 2. CDR1 is LNHDA, CDR2 SQIVND, per germline (reference sequence). Here the CDR3 reads CASSIGGTAGANVLTF. The CDR3 DNA reads as TGTGCCAGTAGTATAGGAGGGACAGCTGGGGCCAACGTCCTGACTTTC. Variable domain in full (rest from reference TRBV19 and TRBJ2-6): DGGITQSPKYLFRKEGQNVTLSCEQNLNHDAMYWYRQDPGQGLRLIYYSQIVNDFQKGDIAEGYSVSREKKESFPLTVTSAQKNPTAFYLCASSIGGTAGANVLTFGAGSRLTVL.

The rearrangement joins TRBV15 to TRBJ1-1; D remains ambiguous. CDR1 is LNHNV, CDR2 YYDKDF, per germline (reference sequence). The CDR3 totals 15 residues. V was pared by 5 bases and J by 10 bases, with 23 bases between. The CDR3 sequence is CATSFPSGPGGSAFF. DNA for the CDR3: TGTGCCACCAGCTTTCCAAGCGGGCCGGGTGGATCAGCTTTCTTT.

This clone was observed a single time. The V and J genes are TRBV25-1 and TRBJ2-2, with a tentative D call TRBD2 (5 bases). The CDR3 is made up of 14 amino acids. V gave up 4 bases and J gave up 4 bases, with 10 bases separating them. CDR1 is MGHDK and CDR2 is SYGVNS in the germline V gene. In nucleotides, the CDR3 is TGTGCCAGCAGTGTACCGGGAACCACCGGGGAGCTGTTTTTT. Translated: CASSVPGTTGELFF.

In its sample, this clone was seen once. The CDR3 DNA is TGTGCCAGCAGCAAAGGGGGAGGCTATGGCTACACCTTC. Translation gives CASSKGGGYGYTF. The chain links TRBV21-1 to TRBJ1-2. TRBV21-1 is designated a pseudogene. The CDR3 length is 13 residues.

V and J are TRBV28 and TRBJ2-1, with 13 bases fitting TRBD2. Looked up from germline, CDR1 is MDHEN and CDR2 is SYDVKM. Losses at the gene ends were 4 bases for V and 9 bases for J; bases not matched to a gene: 6. This CDR3 comprises 15 residues. The CDR3 DNA reads TGTGCCAGCAGTTCGGGACTAGCGGGGCCGCGTGAGCAGTTCTTC. Its translation is CASSSGLAGPREQFF.

The V gene is TRBV7-2, the J gene TRBJ2-3; TRBD2 might be the D (5 bases). The CDR3 is 14 residues long. Looked up from germline, CDR1 is SGHTA and CDR2 is FQGNSA. V dropped 7 bases and J dropped 0 bases, with 11 bases sitting between them. Here the CDR3 DNA reads TGTGCCAGCAACCGGCTAGCTAGCACAGATACGCAGTATTTT. Translation: CASNRLASTDTQYF.

V usage is TRBV6-5 and J usage is TRBJ1-2; no clear D. V gave up 7 bases and J gave up 4 bases, with 13 bases separating them. The germline V gene has CDR1 MNHEY and CDR2 SVGAGI. The CDR3 totals 13 residues. The CDR3 DNA sequence: TGTGCCAGCATCCCACAGCTCCCCTATGGCTACACCTTC. Its translation is CASIPQLPYGYTF.

The genes are TRBV28 and TRBJ2-4; no firm D call. The CDR3 spans 20 residues. From germline, CDR1 is MDHEN and CDR2 SYDVKM. V was clipped by 1 base and J by 0 bases, with 22 bases between them. CDR3 nucleotide sequence: TGTGCCAGCAGTTTATTTGTGTCTAGGCTCACTCCTCTAGCCAAAAACATTCAGTACTTC. This encodes CASSLFVSRLTPLAKNIQYF.

This chain uses TRBV7-8 with TRBJ2-1; 7 bases are a match to TRBD2. CDR3 size: 16 residues. J lost 6 bases, V lost 6 bases, and 14 bases had no gene match. Germline CDR1 reads SGHVS; CDR2 reads FQNEAQ. The CDR3 sequence is CASSPLLAGVVNEQFF. CDR3 nucleotide sequence: TGTGCCAGCAGTCCCCTCCTGGCGGGAGTGGTCAATGAGCAGTTCTTC.

This chain connects TRBV2 to TRBJ2-7, with D unclear. The germline V gene encodes CDR1 SNHLY and CDR2 FYNNEI. Deletions cut 5 bases from V and 2 bases from J, with 16 bases between. This CDR3 spans 15 amino acids. The CDR3 here is CASSPMGGQAYEQYF. The CDR3 DNA sequence: TGTGCCAGCAGTCCCATGGGTGGGCAGGCCTACGAGCAGTACTTC.

The rearrangement joins TRBV10-3 to TRBJ1-5; no clear D gene. Germline-derived CDR1 and CDR2 are ENHRY and SYGVKD. The CDR3 has 13 residues. V lost 6 bases, J lost 3 bases, and 9 bases lay in between. The CDR3 DNA sequence: TGTGCCATCAGCTCCAGTATCAATCAGCCCCAGCATTTT. This encodes CAISSSINQPQHF.

CDR3 coding DNA: TGTGCCAGCAGCTTAGCGTTGAGGGTCAAAGAGACCCAGTACTTC. Its protein product is CASSLALRVKETQYF. The chain employs TRBV7-8 and TRBJ2-5; D may be TRBD2 (5 bases). CDR1 is SGHVS and CDR2 is FQNEAQ in the germline V gene. This CDR3 is built from 15 residues. V was clipped by 0 bases and J by 3 bases, with 11 bases between them. The full variable domain, with the rest looked up from reference TRBV7-8 and TRBJ2-5, is GAGVSQSPRYKVAKRGQDVALRCDPISGHVSLFWYQQALGQGPEFLTYFQNEAQLDKSGLPSDRFFAERPEGSVSTLKIQRTQQEDSAVYLCASSLALRVKETQYFGPGTRLLVL.

The J gene is TRBJ2-7, the V gene TRBV7-2, with 13 bases matching TRBD2. Germline-derived CDR1 and CDR2 are SGHTA and FQGNSA. Trimming at V came to 5 bases and at J to 4 bases, leaving 5 bases not matched to a gene. This CDR3 is 15 amino acids long. CDR3 amino acids: CASSQGLAGHYEQYV. CDR3 in DNA: TGTGCCAGCAGCCAGGGACTAGCGGGACATTACGAGCAGTACGTC.

This sequence joins TRBV10-2 and TRBJ1-5; TRBD1 is a possible D gene (6 bases). The CDR3 runs to 15 residues. With 4 bases removed from V and 1 base from J, the gap between germline ends came to 11 bases. Germline V gene data show CDR1 as WSHSY and CDR2 as SAAADI. This CDR3 is CASSGRTASNQPQHF. The DNA of the CDR3 is TGCGCCAGCAGTGGGCGGACAGCCAGCAATCAGCCCCAGCATTTT.

The J gene is TRBJ1-3, the V gene TRBV28; 10 bases fit TRBD1. Looked up from germline, CDR1 is MDHEN and CDR2 is SYDVKM. With V trimmed by 3 bases and J by 0 bases, 5 bases remained unmatched. This CDR3 is 17 amino acids long. The CDR3, as DNA: TGTGCCAGCAGTTTGGCCGACAGGGGGCCCTCTGGAAACACCATATATTTT. It is translated as CASSLADRGPSGNTIYF.